This TCR beta chain came from a study of blood T cell repertoires in COVID-19. Overall study context: COVID-19 samples collected from the United States, Italy and Spain covered acute and convalescent phases. Sources were T cells, B-cell-depleted T cells, or PBMCs; the material itself was cDNA or gDNA.

This CDR3 is built from 14 residues. V was pared by 5 bases and J by 4 bases, with 1 base of the junction left unmatched. CDR1 MNHEY and CDR2 SVGAGI come from the germline V gene. As originally analysed: Estimation of nucleated cell counts relied on the amplification of reference gene primers. Here immunoSEQ multiplex PCR was the method, and the copy in TCRdb shows in-frame clones only, minus some. That table furnishes V, J and clone size, whereas the DNA furnished D and trimming. The table lists about 230,000 clones, approximately 84% of them singletons, with 7.5% to 9% in the top ten. This clone was counted a few times.

The TCR was taken from an elderly woman with acute or convalescent COVID-19. Sequencing input: peripheral blood. The gene calls are TRBV6-5 and TRBJ2-1; 11 nucleotides align to TRBD2. The CDR3 region is CASSTSGGYNEQFF. The CDR3 region has the DNA TGTGCCAGCAGTACTAGCGGGGGATACAATGAGCAGTTCTTC.